Following are 8 T cell receptor beta chains from one sample sequenced in a study of blood T cell repertoires in COVID-19. Sequencing used immunoSEQ multiplex PCR; TCRdb keeps in-frame clones, though not all of them. Among about 210,000 clones, roughly 81% were seen once, and the ten largest hold roughly 7.6%. The sample comprised peripheral blood. The receptors stem from a woman between 45 and 60 years old with active or convalescent COVID-19.

This chain uses TRBV5-4 with TRBJ2-2; 9 nucleotides match TRBD1. This CDR3 region has 16 residues. CDR1 is SGHNT, CDR2 YYREEE, per germline (reference sequence). Trimming removed 2 bases from V and 5 bases from J; junction bases left unmatched: 7. CDR3 nucleotides: TGTGCCAGCAGCTTCCTCCGGGACAGGGTGACCGGGGAGCTGTTTTTT. Amino acid sequence: CASSFLRDRVTGELFF.

The chain is built from TRBV29-1 and TRBJ2-1, with 8 bases that match TRBD2. Germline V CDR1 and CDR2: SQVTM, ANQGSEA. This CDR3 region has 16 residues. The V segment lost 1 base and the J segment 9 bases; nucleotides outside the gene matches: 14. The CDR3, as DNA: TGCAGCGTTGAAGTGGCGGGGGGTGGTCGCGGTGGTGAGCAGTTCTTC. This translates into CSVEVAGGGRGGEQFF.

The chain joins TRBV9 to TRBJ2-1, with a possible D match to TRBD1 (6 bases). This CDR3 spans 16 amino acids. Germline CDR1 SGDLS, CDR2 YYNGEE. With 4 bases removed from V and 4 bases from J, the gap between germline ends came to 18 bases. CDR3 in DNA: TGTGCCAGCAGCCCAACTCCGGGACAACCATACAATGAGCAGTTCTTC. It encodes CASSPTPGQPYNEQFF. Looking up the rest from reference TRBV9 and TRBJ2-1 gives the full variable domain: DSGVTQTPKHLITATGQRVTLRCSPRSGDLSVYWYQQSLDQGLQFLIQYYNGEERAKGNILERFSAQQFPDLHSELNLSSLELGDSALYFCASSPTPGQPYNEQFFGPGTRLTVL.

The chain recombines TRBV5-4 with TRBJ1-1; 8 bases align to TRBD1. Per germline, CDR1 SGHNT and CDR2 YYREEE (reference sequence). V shed 5 bases, J shed 3 bases, and the junction held 6 bases outside the gene matches. The CDR3 totals 14 residues. The CDR3 DNA sequence: TGTGCCAGCAGAGTGTTGACAGGGGACACTGAAGCTTTCTTT. Translating it yields CASRVLTGDTEAFF.

This chain uses TRBV7-2 with TRBJ2-1; 7 nucleotides line up with TRBD1. The CDR3 consists of 13 residues. Looked up from germline, CDR1 is SGHTA and CDR2 is FQGNSA. After removal of 5 bases from V and 6 bases from J, the junction contained 4 bases not matched to a gene. CDR3 coding DNA: TGTGCCAGCAGCCCTCGACAGGGCAATGAGCAGTTCTTC. Translated: CASSPRQGNEQFF.

Worth noting for this clone: Other DNA sequences from this sample encode an identical CDR3 as well. The chain combines TRBV18 with TRBJ1-1; 9 positions agree with TRBD1. CDR3 size: 15 residues. The germline V gene has CDR1 KGHSH and CDR2 LQKENI. J was trimmed by 0 bases and V by 2 bases; bases with no gene match: 1. The CDR3 sequence is CASSPGTGMNTEAFF. The CDR3, as DNA: TGTGCCAGCTCACCAGGGACAGGGATGAACACTGAAGCTTTCTTT.

The sample holds a few counts of this clone. This chain links TRBV2 with TRBJ2-7, with D possibly being TRBD2 (6 bases). Germline V CDR1 and CDR2: SNHLY, FYNNEI. The ends were cut back, 6 bases at V and 3 bases at J, with 21 bases in the middle. This CDR3 has 16 residues. CDR3: CASSLEERADLYEQYF. The CDR3, as DNA: TGTGCCAGCAGCTTAGAGGAGCGGGCCGATCTCTACGAGCAGTACTTC.

V and J are TRBV24-1 and TRBJ2-5; TRBD1 aligns across 10 bases. Germline-derived CDR1 and CDR2 are KGHDR and SFDVKD. CDR3 length: 15 amino acids. V gave up 2 bases and J gave up 4 bases; unmatched junction bases: 3. This chain's CDR3 is CATSDWDRGPETQYF. DNA for the CDR3: TGTGCCACCAGTGATTGGGACAGGGGACCAGAGACCCAGTACTTC.